This is a list of T cell receptor beta chains from one sample in a study of T-cell memory formation after mild COVID-19. In TCRdb, the 5' RACE reads were re-called with MiXCR into one record per CDR3 protein. The sample lists 200,000 to 300,000 distinct CDR3 sequences, 16% occurring once. The specimen sequenced was PBMCs or a T cell subset sorted from them (not recorded which). These receptors all stem from a young man who had mild COVID-19 (a few samples of this study predate the infection). Cell type and time point are not known. Both conserved end residues are part of each CDR3. D genes are given only for firm matches. The listing skips clone size in some rows; elsewhere it reads once, few, many or a size class.

j_call v_call d_call clone_size cdr3_aa cdr3_nt
TRBJ2-3 TRBV20-1 TRBD2 few CSARNSGGVDTQYF TGCAGTGCTAGAAATAGCGGGGGGGTGGATACGCAGTATTTT
TRBJ1-1 TRBV7-9 NA NA CASSLEADTEAFF TGTGCCAGCAGCTTAGAGGCGGACACTGAAGCTTTCTTT
TRBJ2-1 TRBV4-1 NA few CASSQARIADNEQFF TGCGCCAGCAGCCAGGCGCGGATCGCTGACAATGAGCAGTTCTTC
TRBJ2-7 TRBV6-5 TRBD1 many CASSYSRTGGYEQYF TGTGCCAGCAGTTACTCTAGGACAGGGGGCTACGAGCAGTACTTC
TRBJ1-4 TRBV5-1 NA NA CASSPPVITNEKLFF TGCGCCAGCAGCCCCCCCGTTATCACTAATGAAAAACTGTTTTTT
TRBJ1-3 TRBV7-3 NA few CASSPGLRGFGNTIYF TGTGCCAGCAGCCCGGGCCTCAGGGGATTTGGAAACACCATATATTTT
TRBJ2-5 TRBV11-2 TRBD2 NA CASSLVAGGPKTQYF TGTGCCAGCAGCTTAGTTGCGGGGGGGCCGAAGACCCAGTACTTC
TRBJ2-1 TRBV7-3 NA NA CASSANGGQYEQFF TGTGCCAGCAGCGCCAACGGGGGGCAGTATGAGCAGTTCTTC
TRBJ1-2 TRBV4-1 NA few CASSPWGPPKSYGYTF TGCGCCAGCAGCCCCTGGGGGCCGCCTAAGTCCTATGGCTACACCTTC
TRBJ2-7 TRBV6-5 TRBD1 NA CASRARGQGSYEQYF TGTGCCAGCAGGGCGCGGGGACAGGGCTCCTACGAGCAGTACTTC
TRBJ2-5 TRBV24-1 TRBD1 NA CATSEGGRQENPQETQYF TGTGCCACCAGTGAAGGGGGCCGACAGGAAAACCCTCAAGAGACCCAGTACTTC
TRBJ2-5 TRBV12-3/TRBV12-4 TRBD2 few CASSSSLAGGPGETQYF TGTGCCAGCAGTTCATCCCTAGCGGGGGGGCCGGGTGAGACCCAGTACTTC
TRBJ2-7 TRBV6-6 TRBD1 once CASSYLIQGPNYEQYF TGTGCCAGCAGTTACCTGATACAGGGGCCCAATTACGAGCAGTACTTC
TRBJ2-2 TRBV4-3 NA NA CASSPTVLTGELFF TGCGCCAGCAGCCCGACAGTTCTCACCGGGGAGCTGTTTTTT
TRBJ1-1 TRBV29-1 NA NA CSVRRQENTEPLF TGCAGCGTTAGAAGGCAGGAGAACACTGAACCTCTCTTT
TRBJ2-6 TRBV6-2/TRBV6-3 NA once CASSYLQGLPGANVLTF TGTGCCAGCAGTTACCTACAGGGATTGCCTGGGGCCAACGTCCTGACTTTC
TRBJ1-2 TRBV7-6 NA NA CASSSRVGAAYGYTF TGTGCCAGCAGCTCTAGGGTTGGGGCGGCTTATGGCTACACCTTC
TRBJ1-4 TRBV5-1 NA few CASSPERTNEKLFF TGCGCCAGCAGCCCCGAGAGAACAAATGAAAAACTGTTTTTT
TRBJ2-3 TRBV28 NA NA CASSLDGRTVRTDTQYF TGTGCCAGCAGTTTAGATGGTCGGACAGTTCGGACAGATACGCAGTATTTT
TRBJ1-1 TRBV5-1 TRBD1 few CASSQRDRTRTEAFF TGCGCCAGCAGCCAGAGGGACAGGACGCGCACTGAAGCTTTCTTT
TRBJ2-6 TRBV5-1 NA NA CASSSLPGANVLTF TGCGCCAGCAGCTCCCTACCTGGGGCCAACGTCCTGACTTTC
TRBJ2-4 TRBV18 NA many CASSPQGVKNIQYF TGTGCCAGCTCACCACAGGGGGTCAAAAACATTCAGTACTTC
TRBJ2-1 TRBV5-1 NA few CASSLGREDAEQFF TGCGCCAGCAGCTTGGGACGAGAGGATGCTGAGCAGTTCTTC
TRBJ2-5 TRBV7-2 NA NA CASSLRWDIQETQYF TGTGCCAGCAGCTTACGATGGGACATTCAAGAGACCCAGTACTTC
TRBJ1-2 TRBV5-5 NA NA CASSLFSRTTNYGYTF TGTGCCAGCAGCTTGTTTTCTCGGACGACAAACTATGGCTACACCTTC
TRBJ2-5 TRBV12-3/TRBV12-4 TRBD1 NA CASSRQGGQETQYF TGTGCCAGCAGCCGACAGGGTGGGCAAGAGACCCAGTACTTC
TRBJ1-5 TRBV5-6 NA many CASSLRRQGGQPQHF TGTGCCAGCAGCTTGCGCCGGCAGGGTGGACAGCCCCAGCATTTT
TRBJ1-1 TRBV27 NA few CASSPVGQRTEAFF TGTGCCAGCAGTCCGGTAGGACAACGGACTGAAGCTTTCTTT
TRBJ2-3 TRBV5-1 TRBD2 few CASSLASGPDTQYF TGCGCCAGCAGCTTGGCTAGCGGTCCAGATACGCAGTATTTT
TRBJ2-3 TRBV20-1 NA few CSARDRLALITDTQYF TGCAGTGCTAGAGATCGTCTAGCGCTGATCACAGATACGCAGTATTTT
TRBJ2-7 TRBV10-3 NA NA CAIGSQPSEQYF TGTGCCATCGGCTCGCAGCCGAGTGAGCAGTACTTC
TRBJ2-2 TRBV5-1 NA many CASSRDTGELFF TGCGCCAGCAGTCGGGACACCGGGGAGCTGTTTTTT
TRBJ2-1 TRBV12-3/TRBV12-4 TRBD2 few CASRLTSGGLSEQFF TGTGCCAGCAGACTGACTAGCGGGGGACTCAGTGAGCAGTTCTTC
TRBJ1-4 TRBV5-1 NA NA CASSLPGPTNEKLFF TGCGCCAGCAGCCTCCCGGGTCCAACTAATGAAAAACTGTTTTTT
TRBJ1-5 TRBV6-5 NA NA CASSYWGDQPQHF TGTGCCAGCAGTTACTGGGGGGATCAGCCCCAGCATTTT
TRBJ2-5 TRBV12-3/TRBV12-4 NA many CASSLHYAVGAEETQYF TGTGCCAGCAGTCTCCACTACGCAGTTGGAGCGGAAGAGACCCAGTACTTC
TRBJ2-5 TRBV11-2 TRBD1 NA CASSLFQGAAQETQYF TGTGCCAGCAGCTTATTTCAGGGGGCCGCGCAAGAGACCCAGTACTTC
TRBJ2-3 TRBV18 NA few CASSPGGFTDTQYF TGTGCCAGCTCACCCGGGGGCTTCACAGATACGCAGTATTTT
TRBJ1-2 TRBV6-6 TRBD1 NA CASSVHRDREDGYTF TGTGCCAGCAGCGTTCACCGGGACAGGGAAGATGGCTACACCTTC
TRBJ2-4 TRBV4-2 NA few CASSLGAPGDIQYF TGTGCCAGCAGCCTGGGGGCTCCCGGAGACATTCAGTACTTC
TRBJ1-5 TRBV7-8 TRBD1 NA CASRSDRSSNQPQHF TGTGCCAGCAGATCGGACAGGAGTAGCAATCAGCCCCAGCATTTT
TRBJ2-5 TRBV2 TRBD1 NA CASAQDRGQETQYF TGTGCCAGCGCACAAGACAGGGGACAAGAGACCCAGTACTTC